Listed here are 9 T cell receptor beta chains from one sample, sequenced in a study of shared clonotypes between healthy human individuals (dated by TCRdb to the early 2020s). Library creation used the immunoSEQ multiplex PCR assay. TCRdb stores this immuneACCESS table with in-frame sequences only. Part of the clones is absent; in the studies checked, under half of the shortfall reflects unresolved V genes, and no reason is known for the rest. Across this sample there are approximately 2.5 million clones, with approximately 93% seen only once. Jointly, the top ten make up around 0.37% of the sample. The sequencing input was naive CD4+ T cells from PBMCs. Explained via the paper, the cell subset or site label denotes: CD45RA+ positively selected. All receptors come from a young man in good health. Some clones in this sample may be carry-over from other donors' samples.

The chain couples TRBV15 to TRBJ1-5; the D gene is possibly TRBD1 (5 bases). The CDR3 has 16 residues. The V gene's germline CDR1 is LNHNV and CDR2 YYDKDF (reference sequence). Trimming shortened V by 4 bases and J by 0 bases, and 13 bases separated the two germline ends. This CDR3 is CATSTRQSLSNQPQHF. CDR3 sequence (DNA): TGTGCCACCAGCACACGACAGAGCCTTAGCAATCAGCCCCAGCATTTT.

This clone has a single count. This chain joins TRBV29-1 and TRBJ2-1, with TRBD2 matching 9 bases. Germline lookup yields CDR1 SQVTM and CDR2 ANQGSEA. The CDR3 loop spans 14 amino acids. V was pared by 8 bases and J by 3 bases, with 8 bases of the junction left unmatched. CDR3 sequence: CSSKGREGYNEQFF. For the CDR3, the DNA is TGCAGCTCTAAGGGGCGGGAGGGCTACAATGAGCAGTTCTTC.

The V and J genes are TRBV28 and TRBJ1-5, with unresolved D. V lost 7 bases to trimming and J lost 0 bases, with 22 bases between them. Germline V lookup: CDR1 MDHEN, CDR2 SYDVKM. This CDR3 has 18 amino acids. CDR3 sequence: CASTPASTDSYSNQPQHF. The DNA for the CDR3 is TGTGCCAGCACCCCTGCCAGCACCGACTCCTATAGCAATCAGCCCCAGCATTTT.

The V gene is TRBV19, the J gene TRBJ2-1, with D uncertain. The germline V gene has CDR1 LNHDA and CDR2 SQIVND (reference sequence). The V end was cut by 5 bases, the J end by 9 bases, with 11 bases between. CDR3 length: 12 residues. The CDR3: CASSPLVGEQFF. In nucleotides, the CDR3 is TGTGCCAGTAGTCCTCTAGTCGGTGAGCAGTTCTTC.

The CDR3 spells CAISASLAGGSYEQYF. In nucleotides, the CDR3 is TGTGCCATCAGTGCGTCACTAGCGGGAGGATCCTACGAGCAGTACTTC. The chain couples TRBV10-3 to TRBJ2-7; 12 bases line up with TRBD2. The CDR3 has 16 residues. Germline lookup yields CDR1 ENHRY and CDR2 SYGVKD. The V and J ends lost 4 bases and 1 base, in that order; junction bases with no gene match: 5.

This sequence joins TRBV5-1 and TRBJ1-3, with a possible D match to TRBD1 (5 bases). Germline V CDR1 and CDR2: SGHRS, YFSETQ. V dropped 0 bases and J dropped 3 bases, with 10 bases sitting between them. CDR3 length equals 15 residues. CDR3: CASSLDGGYGNTIYF. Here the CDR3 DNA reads TGCGCCAGCAGCTTGGACGGGGGGTATGGAAACACCATATATTTT. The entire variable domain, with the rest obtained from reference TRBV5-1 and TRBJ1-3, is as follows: KAGVTQTPRYLIKTRGQQVTLSCSPISGHRSVSWYQQTPGQGLQFLFEYFSETQRNKGNFPGRFSGRQFSNSRSEMNVSTLELGDSALYLCASSLDGGYGNTIYFGEGSWLTVV.

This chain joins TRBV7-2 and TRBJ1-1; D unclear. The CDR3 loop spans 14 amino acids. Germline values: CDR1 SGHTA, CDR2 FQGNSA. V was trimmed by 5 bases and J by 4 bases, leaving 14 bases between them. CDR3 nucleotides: TGTGCCAGCAGCCTCGGCCCACGCAGCACTGAAGCTTTCTTT. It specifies CASSLGPRSTEAFF.

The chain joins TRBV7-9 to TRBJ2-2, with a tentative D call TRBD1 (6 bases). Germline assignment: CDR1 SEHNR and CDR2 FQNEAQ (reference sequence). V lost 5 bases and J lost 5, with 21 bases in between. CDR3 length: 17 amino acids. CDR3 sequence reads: CASSRPPAQGWTGELFF. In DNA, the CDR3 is TGTGCCAGCAGCCGACCCCCAGCGCAGGGGTGGACCGGGGAGCTGTTTTTT. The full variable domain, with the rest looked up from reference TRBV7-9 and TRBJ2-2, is DTGVSQNPRHKITKRGQNVTFRCDPISEHNRLYWYRQTLGQGPEFLTYFQNEAQLEKSRLLSDRFSAERPKGSFSTLEIQRTEQGDSAMYLCASSRPPAQGWTGELFFGEGSRLTVL.

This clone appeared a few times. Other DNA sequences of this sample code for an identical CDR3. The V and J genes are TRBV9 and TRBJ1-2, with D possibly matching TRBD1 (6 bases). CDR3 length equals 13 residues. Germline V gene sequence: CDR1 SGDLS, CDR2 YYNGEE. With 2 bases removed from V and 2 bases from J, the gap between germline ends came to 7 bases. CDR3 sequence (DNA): TGTGCCAGCAGCGTCGACAGGAACTATGGCTACACCTTC. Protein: CASSVDRNYGYTF.